This TCR beta chain was obtained from a study of blood T cell repertoires in COVID-19. Across the study: Material from acute and convalescent COVID-19 was sourced from the United States, Italy and Spain. From T cells, B-cell-depleted T cells, or PBMCs came the material, which was cDNA or gDNA.

Original analysis: Reference gene primer amplification yielded estimated nucleated cell counts. Here immunoSEQ multiplex PCR was the method, and the copy in TCRdb shows in-frame clones only, minus some. Clone size and V and J calls were adopted from that table, with D and trimming inferred from the DNA. The data show about 43,000 clones, about 90% seen once. V was pared by 7 bases and J by 2 bases, with 6 bases of the junction left unmatched. This CDR3 contains 13 residues. Looked up from germline, CDR1 is SQVTM and CDR2 is ANQGSEA. This receptor was obtained from a human donor in a cohort sampled during active COVID-19. The sample was peripheral blood. This rearrangement joins TRBV29-1 to TRBJ1-1; TRBD1 agrees at 8 bases. DNA for the CDR3: TGCAGCGGGGGACAGGCGATAAACACTGAAGCTTTCTTT. This gives the protein CSGGQAINTEAFF.